What follows are 2 T cell receptor beta chains derived from one specimen sequenced in a study of T cells after yellow fever vaccination. MiXCR was run by TCRdb on the 5' RACE reads, yielding one entry per CDR3 protein. The table includes under 50,000 distinct CDR3 sequences, around 6.5% detected once. Material: PBMCs, either bulk or a sorted T-cell subset (CD4+, CD8+, memory, or dextramer-sorted; not recorded which), obtained 45 days after the yellow fever booster vaccination. The receptors originated from a man aged 25 to 40 who received the YFV17D yellow fever vaccine.

This clonotype occurred a few times. The chain has TRBV6-1 and TRBJ1-6, with 7 nucleotides matching TRBD1. Germline V gene sequence: CDR1 MNHNS, CDR2 SASEGT. This CDR3 is 15 amino acids long. The junction had 10 bases not matched to a gene; V was cut back by 6 bases and J by 8 bases. The CDR3 loop is CASRVNRGSDSPLHF. In nucleotides, the CDR3 is TGTGCCAGCAGGGTAAACAGGGGATCGGATTCACCCCTCCACTTT.

This clonotype was observed many times. The gene calls are TRBV19 and TRBJ2-7; D might be TRBD1 or TRBD2, each matching 5 bases. The CDR3 spans 15 residues. Germline V gene lookup returns CDR1 LNHDA and CDR2 SQIVND (reference sequence). V was cut by 3 bases and J by 3 bases, with 15 bases left in between. The CDR3 DNA reads as TGTGCCAGTAGTATTGGGGGTTCTTTCGGCTACGAGCAGTACTTC. Translated, it gives CASSIGGSFGYEQYF.